This T cell receptor beta chain was identified in a study of T-cell memory formation after mild COVID-19. The CDR3 length is 16 residues. Each CDR3 protein gets one entry after TCRdb re-called the 5' RACE reads with MiXCR. The data show about 290,000 distinct CDR3 sequences, about 15% seen once. V gene TRBV21-1 combines with J gene TRBJ2-7; the table's D call, TRBD2, has no DNA check behind it. TRBV21-1 is described as a pseudogene. The sequence came from a man aged 18 to 29 who had mild COVID-19 (a few samples of this study predate the infection). Cell type and time point are not known. The sample taken for sequencing was PBMCs or a T cell subset sorted from them (not recorded which). CDR3 DNA sequence: TGTGCCAGCAGCGTCCGCGGACTAGCGGAGTCATACGAGCAGTACGTC. Translation: CASSVRGLAESYEQYV.